This TCR beta chain originates from a study of CD8 T cells in ankylosing spondylitis. This clonotype appeared a few times. Its antigen remains unidentified. V shed 2 bases and J 5 bases; nucleotides not matched to a gene: 6. This CDR3 comprises 14 residues. CDR1 is DFQATT and CDR2 is SNEGSKA in the germline V gene (reference sequence). Library preparation for TCR beta used quantitative 5'-RACE with molecular barcodes. TCRdb called the 5' RACE reads again in MiXCR, with one record for every CDR3 protein. The repertoire holds about 210,000 distinct CDR3 sequences, 6% to 8% seen once, with 13% to 15% in the top ten. General study results and limits: CD8+ by phenotype, disease-linked clones were relatively rare in peripheral blood. Earlier studies detected some motif variants in reactive arthritis synovial fluid and blood. Seemingly distinctive of ankylosing spondylitis blood was a TCR beta motif formed by eight highly homologous variants. Matched ankylosing spondylitis synovial fluid reportedly showed significant enrichment of disease-linked clones.

This sequence joins TRBV20-1 and TRBJ2-7; TRBD2 matches at 10 bases. The sample taken for sequencing was blood, either unsorted or a sorted T cell fraction (not recorded which). This sequence originates from a male donor with ankylosing spondylitis. CDR3 residues: CSARLSGRINEQYF. CDR3 coding DNA: TGCAGTGCTAGACTTAGCGGGAGGATCAACGAGCAGTACTTC.